This TCR beta chain was identified during a study of T-cell memory formation after mild COVID-19. One entry per CDR3 protein, called by TCRdb with MiXCR from the 5' RACE reads. The table shows around 450,000 distinct CDR3 sequences, with 20% occurring only once. Points on this clonotype: The antigen remains undetermined.

V shed 1 base and J 4 bases; nucleotides not matched to a gene: 14. The germline gives CDR1 LNHNV, CDR2 YYDKDF (reference sequence). CDR3 length equals 18 residues. General observations from the study: Contracting clones, day 15 to 85, had balanced CD4/CD8, and later expanders favored CD4+. Of the contracting clones, CD4+ ones lay mainly in CM and EM, and CD8+ ones in EMRA.

The sample consisted of PBMCs or a T cell subset sorted from them (not recorded which). The clonotype originates from an adult woman who had mild COVID-19 (a few samples of this study predate the infection). Cell type and time point are not known. The chain uses TRBV15 and TRBJ1-2; 8 bases map to TRBD1. The CDR3 DNA reads as TGTGCCACCAGCAGAGGCCCCGGGACAGGATCCTCTGGCTATGGCTACACCTTC. Translation gives CATSRGPGTGSSGYGYTF. The full variable domain, with the rest looked up from reference TRBV15 and TRBJ1-2, is DAMVIQNPRYQVTQFGKPVTLSCSQTLNHNVMYWYQQKSSQAPKLLFHYYDKDFNNEADTPDNFQSRRPNTSFCFLDIRSPGLGDTAMYLCATSRGPGTGSSGYGYTFGSGTRLTVV.